One and the same sample provided the 18 T cell receptor beta chains below, sequenced in a study of blood T cells in healthy people across ages. Next came a second PCR, run for about 7 to 12 cycles, which used a sample-barcoded 5' primer along with a J-beta primer mix. TCRdb redid the calling of the 5' RACE reads with MiXCR, one entry per CDR3 protein. This sample carries roughly 900,000 distinct CDR3 sequences, about 44% of them seen once, and the ten largest clones take roughly an eighth. Sequences were obtained from blood. The receptors originated from a man aged 25-45 years in good health.

The V gene is TRBV4-3, the J gene TRBJ1-5, with D uncertain. The CDR3 spans 15 residues. V lost 0 bases and J 5 bases, leaving 11 bases between the germline ends. The germline gives CDR1 LGHNA, CDR2 YSLEER. The CDR3 here is CASSQDPGSDQPQHF. The DNA of the CDR3 is TGCGCCAGCAGCCAAGATCCGGGGTCCGATCAGCCCCAGCATTTT.

This sequence joins TRBV7-8 and TRBJ2-6; D is undetermined. Trimming shortened V by 5 bases and J by 0 bases, and 11 bases separated the two germline ends. The CDR3 is 16 residues long. Germline lookup yields CDR1 SGHVS and CDR2 FQNEAQ. The CDR3 is CASSRSTDSGANVLTF. DNA for the CDR3: TGTGCCAGCAGCCGAAGTACAGACTCTGGGGCCAACGTCCTGACTTTC.

The chain recombines TRBV7-2 with TRBJ1-2, with D possibly matching TRBD1 (6 bases). The CDR3 consists of 12 residues. CDR1 is SGHTA and CDR2 is FQGNSA in the germline V gene. Trimming shortened V by 5 bases and J by 7 bases, and 11 bases separated the two germline ends. The CDR3 sequence: CASSRDTRGYTF. Here the CDR3 DNA reads TGTGCCAGCAGCCGGGACACGCGTGGCTACACCTTC.

The chain recombines TRBV7-3 with TRBJ1-1; D is perhaps TRBD1 (6 bases). Looked up from germline, CDR1 is SGHTA and CDR2 is FQGTGA. Trimming shortened V by 1 base and J by 4 bases, and 10 bases separated the two germline ends. The CDR3 loop spans 14 amino acids. The DNA of the CDR3 is TGTGCCAGCAGCTTAAGCAGGGGAGTCACTGAAGCTTTCTTT. Residues: CASSLSRGVTEAFF.

The gene calls are TRBV20-1 and TRBJ2-4; D may be TRBD2 (6 bases). The last part of the DNA fits TRBJ2-7 better; the J call may be wrong. The CDR3 has 16 amino acids. The germline CDR1 and CDR2 sequences are DFQATT and SNEGSKA (reference sequence). CDR3 nucleotide sequence: TGCAGTGCTAGTCGGGAGCGTGGGAGCTTAACCTACGAGCAGTACTTC. As protein: CSASRERGSLTYEQYF.

CDR3 DNA sequence: TGTGCCAGCAGGCATCCCTCTGGGGATACGCAGTATTTT. Translating it yields CASRHPSGDTQYF. The chain couples TRBV27 to TRBJ2-3; D gene uncertain. The germline gives CDR1 MNHEY, CDR2 SMNVEV (reference sequence). The V end lost 6 bases, the J end lost 6 bases, and 13 bases lay between the germline ends. This CDR3 is built from 13 residues.

The rearrangement uses TRBV6-1 and TRBJ2-7; 9 nucleotides line up with TRBD1. Germline loops: CDR1 MNHNS, CDR2 SASEGT. The trim removed 1 base at V and 2 bases at J, leaving 6 bases unmatched. This CDR3 contains 16 residues. The CDR3 DNA reads as TGTGCCAGCAGTGAAGGGACAGGGGATAATACCTACGAGCAGTACTTC. Residues: CASSEGTGDNTYEQYF.

The chain recombines TRBV29-1 with TRBJ2-1; 7 bases agree with TRBD1. CDR3 length: 12 amino acids. Germline V gene sequence: CDR1 SQVTM, CDR2 ANQGSEA. The J segment lost 6 bases and the V segment lost 7 bases, leaving 6 bases of the junction unmatched. CDR3 region: CSANRGLNEQFF. The CDR3 nucleotides are TGCAGCGCAAACAGGGGTCTCAATGAGCAGTTCTTC.

The chain links TRBV6-5 to TRBJ2-3, with a weak D call TRBD1 (6 bases). The ends were cut back, 8 bases at V and 0 bases at J, with 15 bases in the middle. This CDR3 is built from 15 residues. Germline V gives CDR1 MNHEY, CDR2 SVGAGI. The CDR3 loop reads CASRRTVLSTDTQYF. Written as DNA, the CDR3 is TGTGCCAGCCGAAGGACAGTCCTTAGCACAGATACGCAGTATTTT.

Written as DNA, the CDR3 is TGCAGTGCTAGGGAGCTGGGCGGAAACACCATATATTTT. This translates into CSARELGGNTIYF. The chain has TRBV20-1 and TRBJ1-3; D gene ambiguous. The CDR3 is made up of 13 amino acids. Trimming cost V 3 bases and J 4 bases, with 10 bases left between them. The V gene's germline CDR1 is DFQATT and CDR2 SNEGSKA (reference sequence).

V usage is TRBV11-2 and J usage is TRBJ2-3; D unresolved. Trimming removed 1 base at V and 5 bases at J, with 7 bases between. This CDR3 region has 13 residues. Germline V CDR1 and CDR2: SGHAT, FQNNGV. As DNA, the CDR3 is TGTGCCAGCAGCTTAGGAACTAAAGATACGCAGTATTTT. This gives the protein CASSLGTKDTQYF.

The sample holds a few counts of this clonotype. This sequence joins TRBV12-3 or TRBV12-4 and TRBJ2-3; D is perhaps TRBD2 (5 bases). V lost 6 bases and J 5 bases, leaving 15 bases between the germline ends. This CDR3 region has 14 residues. The CDR3 sequence is CASRISSGLDTQYF. DNA of the CDR3: TGTGCCAGCAGAATATCGTCGGGGTTAGATACGCAGTATTTT.

The chain has TRBV7-9 and TRBJ2-7; D not certain. Germline loops: CDR1 SEHNR, CDR2 FQNEAQ (reference sequence). Trimming took 4 bases from V and 11 from J, leaving 24 bases between them. This CDR3 is 15 amino acids long. CDR3: CASSSANNRATRKYF. The CDR3 nucleotides read TGTGCCAGCAGCTCTGCGAACAATAGGGCTACACGAAAGTACTTC.

The V and J genes are TRBV27 and TRBJ1-2, with D possibly being TRBD1 (5 bases). CDR1 and CDR2 (germline): MNHEY, SMNVEV (reference sequence). The V gene lost 6 bases and the J gene lost 4 bases, with 9 bases spanning the gap. This CDR3 comprises 12 residues. CDR3: CASRGTFYGYTF. The CDR3 nucleotides read TGTGCCAGCAGGGGGACCTTCTATGGCTACACCTTC.

The chain has TRBV20-1 and TRBJ2-5; the D is unclear. The assigned J gene may be wrong: the sequence end matches TRBJ2-7 better. The CDR3 runs 11 residues. Germline V gives CDR1 DFQATT, CDR2 SNEGSKA (reference sequence). The CDR3 protein is CSASDHYEQYF. The CDR3 DNA reads TGCAGTGCCTCGGACCATTACGAGCAGTACTTC.

The chain links TRBV7-8 to TRBJ2-3; 7 bases align to TRBD1. V lost 1 base to trimming and J lost 1 base; unmatched junction nucleotides: 5. Germline values: CDR1 SGHVS, CDR2 FQNEAQ. The CDR3 sequence is 16 residues long. The CDR3 DNA reads TGTGCCAGCAGCTTAGATTACGACAGGGGCACAGATACGCAGTATTTT. Amino acids: CASSLDYDRGTDTQYF.

This rearrangement joins TRBV27 to TRBJ1-1; D is uncertain. Germline-derived CDR1 and CDR2 are MNHEY and SMNVEV (reference sequence). Trimming shortened V by 2 bases and J by 0 bases, and 10 bases separated the two germline ends. The CDR3 consists of 15 residues. The CDR3 spells CASSLGGIMNTEAFF. The CDR3 bases are TGTGCCAGCAGTTTAGGCGGGATTATGAACACTGAAGCTTTCTTT.

A note on this clonotype: Its ends do not fully match the called genes, so a read error is possible. The V gene is TRBV7-9, the J gene TRBJ2-7, with no clear D. CDR1 and CDR2 from the germline V gene are SEHNR and FQNEAQ (reference sequence). There are 15 residues in the CDR3. CDR3 sequence: CAGSLSLQAKGEQYF. In nucleotides, the CDR3 is TGTGCCGGCAGCCTTAGCTTACAAGCAAAGGGCGAGCAGTACTTC.